This entry features one TCR beta chain sequence. Its target is not known. TCRdb's table, derived via immunoSEQ multiplex PCR, lists solely in-frame clones and lacks some. The sample comprises around 26,000 clones, almost 85% of which are singletons, and 9.5% to 13% rests with the top ten. The data are from a study of PD-1 blockade in classical Hodgkin lymphoma. Points from the study as a whole: Complete responders possessed baseline diversity comparable to newly diagnosed patients. The drivers behind the repertoire differences, possibly disease activity or prior therapy, remain undefined. Diminished baseline TCR diversity has been reported in newly diagnosed patients relative to healthy donors.

Each patient relapsed following autologous stem cell transplantation, and prior brentuximab vedotin exposure differed. V lost 1 base to trimming and J lost 0 bases; unmatched junction nucleotides: 7. The germline gives CDR1 MNHEY, CDR2 SMNVEV (reference sequence). This CDR3 region has 18 residues. The input for sequencing was peripheral blood mononuclear cells (PBMCs), taken before the second cycle of nivolumab. This receptor was taken from a human donor with classical Hodgkin lymphoma. The rearrangement links TRBV27 to TRBJ2-5, with 11 bases matching TRBD2. The DNA of the CDR3 is TGTGCCAGCAGTTTATTACTAGCGGGGGTTCCGTACCAAGAGACCCAGTACTTC. Translation: CASSLLLAGVPYQETQYF.